This TCR beta chain was obtained from a study of Ad26.COV2.S vaccination and SARS-CoV-2 variants. Looking at the study overall: Donor was assigned to the Ad26.COV2.S arm of trial COV1001. The vaccine Ad26.COV2.S was put into the muscle once, or twice with 56 days between.

Regarding the study as a whole: Placebo recipients had lower spike-specific TCR breadth than vaccine recipients. Vaccine and placebo recipients had similar non-spike TCR breadth.

Treatment specified: some 20 received Ad26.COV2.S at low or high dose, single or two shots; 5 received placebo; per-sample allocation not given. Sampling was performed 63 days after the first vaccine or placebo injection. As regards this clone: No antigen is known for it.

V was cut by 0 bases and J by 4 bases, with 13 bases left in between. CDR3 length: 16 amino acids. Germline CDR1 and CDR2: LGHNA and YNFKEQ. TCRdb's copy holds only in-frame clones and misses some; the assay was immunoSEQ multiplex PCR. The sample shows roughly 380,000 clones, around 86% of them seen only once. This sample comprised peripheral blood, obtained in a trial of Ad26.COV2.S vaccine versus placebo. The chain carries TRBV4-2 and TRBJ1-5, with D unclear. The sequence came from a person between 18 and 65 years old who received the Ad26.COV2.S COVID-19 vaccine or a placebo. In DNA form, the CDR3 reads TGTGCCAGCAGCCAAGACTCTGGGAGGAGTAATCAGCCCCAGCATTTT. The encoded protein is CASSQDSGRSNQPQHF.